Listed below are T cell receptor beta chains from one sample, sequenced in a study of T cell repertoires in cytomegalovirus infection. TCRdb reprocessed the reads with MiXCR, giving one entry per CDR3 protein. The data contain about 210,000 distinct CDR3 sequences, 6.5% of them singletons. The sequenced sample consisted of PBMCs. The receptors derive from a human donor in good health (CMV status not recorded). Some clones in this sample may be carry-over from other donors' samples. Each CDR3 is given with its conserved first and last residue. A D gene is named only where the DNA matches it firmly. Size is omitted from some rows. Given values are once, few, many or a class for expanded clones.

>TRBV5-6|TRBJ2-7|many|.
CASSLLSDYEQYF
TGTGCCAGCAGCTTGCTTAGCGACTACGAGCAGTACTTC
>TRBV7-2|TRBJ2-2|many|TRBD1
CASSLGRGSPEDTGELFF
TGTGCCAGCAGCTTAGGCAGGGGGAGCCCCGAGGACACCGGGGAGCTGTTTTTT
>TRBV7-9|TRBJ1-1|few|.
CASSSITKQVAEAFF
TGTGCCAGCAGCTCGATCACCAAACAGGTCGCAGAAGCTTTCTTT
>TRBV5-1|TRBJ2-2|many|TRBD1
CASSLAGGYAGELFF
TGCGCCAGCAGCTTGGCAGGGGGTTACGCCGGGGAGCTGTTTTTT
>TRBV6-2/TRBV6-3|TRBJ2-1|many|TRBD2
CASTTSGSFRNEQFF
TGTGCCAGCACCACTAGCGGGTCTTTTAGGAATGAGCAGTTCTTC
>TRBV7-2|TRBJ1-2|many|.
CASSLAERTDGYTF
TGTGCCAGCAGCTTAGCGGAGCGGACGGATGGCTACACCTTC
>TRBV5-6|TRBJ1-5|many|.
CASSLAGRNQPQHF
TGTGCCAGCAGCTTGGCCGGACGCAATCAGCCCCAGCATTTT
>TRBV6-5|TRBJ2-3|many|TRBD1
CASSPDRGASSAQYF
TGTGCCAGCAGTCCGGACAGGGGCGCCTCCAGCGCGCAGTATTTT
>TRBV7-7|TRBJ2-1|many|.
CASSLGRQYEQFF
TGTGCTAGCAGCCTGGGAAGGCAGTATGAGCAGTTCTTC
>TRBV5-1|TRBJ1-4|many|TRBD1
CASSKDRGDEKLFF
TGCGCCAGCAGCAAGGACAGGGGGGATGAAAAACTGTTTTTT
>TRBV7-2|TRBJ1-1|many|.
CASSPFGWGQVMNTEAFF
TGTGCCAGCAGCCCTTTTGGATGGGGACAAGTCATGAACACTGAAGCTTTCTTT
>TRBV7-9|TRBJ1-4|many|.
CASSATGDGEKLFF
TGTGCCAGCAGCGCCACAGGTGACGGTGAAAAACTGTTTTTT
>TRBV12-3/TRBV12-4|TRBJ2-1|many|.
CASSLEIAEGSYNEQFF
TGTGCCAGCAGTTTAGAGATAGCGGAGGGCTCCTACAATGAGCAGTTCTTC
>TRBV19|TRBJ2-1|.|TRBD2
CASSIVTSGGFYNEQFF
TGTGCCAGTAGTATAGTCACTAGCGGGGGGTTCTACAATGAGCAGTTCTTC
>TRBV30|TRBJ1-6|many|.
CAWSPIGGRPGNSPLHF
TGTGCCTGGAGCCCGATTGGGGGGAGGCCAGGGAATTCACCCCTCCACTTT
>TRBV27|TRBJ2-1|many|.
CASSPRSGRDIYEQFF
TGTGCCAGCAGTCCCCGTTCTGGGCGGGATATCTATGAGCAGTTCTTC
>TRBV20-1|TRBJ2-1|many|.
CSARAGGRSSYNEQFF
TGCAGTGCTAGAGCGGGCGGAAGGAGCTCCTACAATGAGCAGTTCTTC